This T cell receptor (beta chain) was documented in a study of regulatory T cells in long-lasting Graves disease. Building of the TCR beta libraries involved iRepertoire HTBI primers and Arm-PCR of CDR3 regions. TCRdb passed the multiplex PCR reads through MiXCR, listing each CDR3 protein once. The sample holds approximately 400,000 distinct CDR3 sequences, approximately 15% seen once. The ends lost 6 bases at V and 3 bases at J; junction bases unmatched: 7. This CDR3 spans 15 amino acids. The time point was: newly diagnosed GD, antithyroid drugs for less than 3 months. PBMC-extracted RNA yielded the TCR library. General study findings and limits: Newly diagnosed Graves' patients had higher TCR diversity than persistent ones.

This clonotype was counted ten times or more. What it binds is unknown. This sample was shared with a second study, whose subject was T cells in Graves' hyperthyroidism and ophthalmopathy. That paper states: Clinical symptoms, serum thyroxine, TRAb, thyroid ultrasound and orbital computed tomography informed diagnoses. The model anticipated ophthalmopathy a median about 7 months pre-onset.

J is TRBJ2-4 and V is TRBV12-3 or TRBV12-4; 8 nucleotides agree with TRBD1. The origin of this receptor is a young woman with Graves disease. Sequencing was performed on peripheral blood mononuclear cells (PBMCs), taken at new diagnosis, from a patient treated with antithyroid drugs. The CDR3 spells CASSMDRAVKNIQYF. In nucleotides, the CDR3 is TGTGCCAGCAGCATGGACAGGGCAGTCAAAAACATTCAGTACTTC.